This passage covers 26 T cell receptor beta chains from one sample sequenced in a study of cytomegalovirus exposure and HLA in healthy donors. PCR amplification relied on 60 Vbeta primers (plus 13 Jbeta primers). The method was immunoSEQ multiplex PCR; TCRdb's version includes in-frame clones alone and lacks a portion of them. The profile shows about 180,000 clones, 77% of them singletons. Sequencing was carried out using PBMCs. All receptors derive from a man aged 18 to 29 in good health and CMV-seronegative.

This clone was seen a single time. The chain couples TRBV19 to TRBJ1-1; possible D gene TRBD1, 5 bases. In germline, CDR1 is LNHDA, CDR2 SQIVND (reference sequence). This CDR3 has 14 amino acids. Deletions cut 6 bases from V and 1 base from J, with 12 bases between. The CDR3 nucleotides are TGTGCCAGTAGCCTCGGGGGGGGGAACACTGAAGCTTTCTTT. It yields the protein CASSLGGGNTEAFF.

The CDR3 sequence is CASSYRGYEQFF. CDR3 nucleotides: TGTGCCAGCAGTTACCGGGGGTATGAGCAGTTCTTC. V gene TRBV6-6 combines with J gene TRBJ2-1, with a possible D match to TRBD2 (6 bases). V gave up 2 bases and J gave up 8 bases, with 7 bases separating them. CDR3 size: 12 residues. Germline-derived CDR1 and CDR2 are MNHNY and SVGAGI (reference sequence).

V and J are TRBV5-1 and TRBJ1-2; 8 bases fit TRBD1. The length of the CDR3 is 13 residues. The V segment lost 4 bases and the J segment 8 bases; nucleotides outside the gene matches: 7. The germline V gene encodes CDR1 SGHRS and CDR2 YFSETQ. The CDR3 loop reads CASSQGQACGYTF. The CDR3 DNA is TGCGCCAGCAGCCAGGGACAGGCTTGCGGCTACACCTTC.

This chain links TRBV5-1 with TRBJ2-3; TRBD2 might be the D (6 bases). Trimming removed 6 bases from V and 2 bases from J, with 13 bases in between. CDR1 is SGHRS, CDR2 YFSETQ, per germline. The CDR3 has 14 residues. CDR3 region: CASKERANTDTQYF. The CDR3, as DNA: TGCGCCAGCAAGGAGCGGGCAAACACAGATACGCAGTATTTT. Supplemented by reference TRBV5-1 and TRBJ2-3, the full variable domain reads KAGVTQTPRYLIKTRGQQVTLSCSPISGHRSVSWYQQTPGQGLQFLFEYFSETQRNKGNFPGRFSGRQFSNSRSEMNVSTLELGDSALYLCASKERANTDTQYFGPGTRLTVL.

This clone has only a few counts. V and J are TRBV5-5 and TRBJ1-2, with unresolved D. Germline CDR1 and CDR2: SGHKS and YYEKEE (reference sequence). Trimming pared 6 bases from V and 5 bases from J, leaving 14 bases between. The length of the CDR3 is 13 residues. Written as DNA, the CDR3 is TGTGCCAGCACCCCCGGGGTGGGGTATGGCTACACCTTC. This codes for CASTPGVGYGYTF.

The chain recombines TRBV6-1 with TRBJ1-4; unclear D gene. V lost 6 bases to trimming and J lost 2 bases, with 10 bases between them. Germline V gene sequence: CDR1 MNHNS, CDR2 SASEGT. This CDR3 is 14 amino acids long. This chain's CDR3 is CASRRWATNEKLFF. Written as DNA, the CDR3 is TGTGCCAGCAGAAGGTGGGCCACTAATGAAAAACTGTTTTTT.

The CDR3 sequence: CASSPTGVSPLHF. CDR3 coding DNA: TGTGCCAGCTCACCGACAGGGGTGAGTCCCCTCCACTTT. V usage is TRBV18 and J usage is TRBJ1-6; TRBD1 agrees at 8 bases. Germline V CDR1 and CDR2: KGHSH, LQKENI. This CDR3 is 13 amino acids long. Trimming cost V 3 bases and J 13 bases; bases outside gene matches: 5.

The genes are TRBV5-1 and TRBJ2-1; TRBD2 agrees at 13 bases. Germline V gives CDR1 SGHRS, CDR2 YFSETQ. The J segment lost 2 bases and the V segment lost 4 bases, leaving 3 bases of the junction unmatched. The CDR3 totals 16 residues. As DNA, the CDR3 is TGCGCCAGCAGCAGACTAGCGGGAGGAGCCTACAATGAGCAGTTCTTC. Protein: CASSRLAGGAYNEQFF.

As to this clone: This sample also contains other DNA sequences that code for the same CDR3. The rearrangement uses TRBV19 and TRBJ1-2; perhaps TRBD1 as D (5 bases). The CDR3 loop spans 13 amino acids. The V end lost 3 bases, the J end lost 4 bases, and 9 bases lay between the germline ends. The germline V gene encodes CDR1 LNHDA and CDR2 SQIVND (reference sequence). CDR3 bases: TGTGCCAGTAGTATTGGCCAGGGCTATGGCTACACCTTC. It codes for CASSIGQGYGYTF.

CDR3 bases: TGCGCCAGCAGCTTGTCGGCGGATACAGATACGCAGTATTTT. Translating gives CASSLSADTDTQYF. The chain has TRBV5-1 and TRBJ2-3; D gene unclear. Trimming shortened V by 1 base and J by 3 bases, and 9 bases separated the two germline ends. Germline lookup yields CDR1 SGHRS and CDR2 YFSETQ. The length of the CDR3 is 14 residues.

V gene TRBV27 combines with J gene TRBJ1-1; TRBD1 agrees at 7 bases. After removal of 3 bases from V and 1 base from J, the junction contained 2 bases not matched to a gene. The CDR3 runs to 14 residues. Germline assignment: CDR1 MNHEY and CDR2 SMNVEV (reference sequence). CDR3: CASSFGQANTEAFF. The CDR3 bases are TGTGCCAGCAGTTTTGGACAGGCGAACACTGAAGCTTTCTTT.

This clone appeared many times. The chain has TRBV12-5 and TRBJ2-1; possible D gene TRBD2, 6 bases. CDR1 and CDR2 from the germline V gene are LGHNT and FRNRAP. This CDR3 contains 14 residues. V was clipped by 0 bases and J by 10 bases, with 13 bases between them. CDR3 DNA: TGTGCTAGTGGTTTGGTGGCGGGAAAGCGAGAGCAGTTCTTC. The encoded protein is CASGLVAGKREQFF.

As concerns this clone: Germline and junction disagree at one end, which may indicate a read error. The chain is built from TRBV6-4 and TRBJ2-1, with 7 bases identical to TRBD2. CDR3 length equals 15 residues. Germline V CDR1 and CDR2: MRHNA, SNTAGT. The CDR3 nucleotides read TGTTCCAGCAGTGACGCGGCTAGCGGTCACAATGAGCAGTTCTTC. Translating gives CSSSDAASGHNEQFF.

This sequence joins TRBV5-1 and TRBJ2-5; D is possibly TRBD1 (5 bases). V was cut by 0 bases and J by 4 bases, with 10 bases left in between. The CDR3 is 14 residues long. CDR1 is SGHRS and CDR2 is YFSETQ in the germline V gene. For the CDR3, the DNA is TGCGCCAGCAGCTTGGAACCCACAGGAGAGACCCAGTACTTC. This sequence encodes CASSLEPTGETQYF.

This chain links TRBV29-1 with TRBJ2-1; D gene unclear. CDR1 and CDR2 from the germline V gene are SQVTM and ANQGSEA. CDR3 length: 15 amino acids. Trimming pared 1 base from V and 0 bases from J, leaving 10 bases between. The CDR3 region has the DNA TGCAGCGTTGAAGGACTCCAGACCTCCTACAATGAGCAGTTCTTC. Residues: CSVEGLQTSYNEQFF.

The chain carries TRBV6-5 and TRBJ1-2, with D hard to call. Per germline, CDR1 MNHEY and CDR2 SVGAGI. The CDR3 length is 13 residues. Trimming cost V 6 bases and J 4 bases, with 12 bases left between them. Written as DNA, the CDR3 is TGTGCCAGCAGAACCGACACGTTCTATGGCTACACCTTC. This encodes CASRTDTFYGYTF.

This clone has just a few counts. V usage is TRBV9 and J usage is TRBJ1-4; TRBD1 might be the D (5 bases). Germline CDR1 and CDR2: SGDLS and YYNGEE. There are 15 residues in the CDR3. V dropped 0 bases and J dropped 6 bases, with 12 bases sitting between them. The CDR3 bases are TGTGCCAGCAGCGTAGATGGCAGGGTCGATGAAAAACTGTTTTTT. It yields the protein CASSVDGRVDEKLFF. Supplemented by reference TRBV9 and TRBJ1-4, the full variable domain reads DSGVTQTPKHLITATGQRVTLRCSPRSGDLSVYWYQQSLDQGLQFLIQYYNGEERAKGNILERFSAQQFPDLHSELNLSSLELGDSALYFCASSVDGRVDEKLFFGSGTQLSVL.

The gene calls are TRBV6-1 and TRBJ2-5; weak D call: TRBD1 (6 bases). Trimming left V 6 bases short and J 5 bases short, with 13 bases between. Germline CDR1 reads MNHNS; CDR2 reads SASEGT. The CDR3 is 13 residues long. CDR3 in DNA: TGTGCCAGCAGCCCGGACAGTGGGGAGACCCAGTACTTC. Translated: CASSPDSGETQYF.

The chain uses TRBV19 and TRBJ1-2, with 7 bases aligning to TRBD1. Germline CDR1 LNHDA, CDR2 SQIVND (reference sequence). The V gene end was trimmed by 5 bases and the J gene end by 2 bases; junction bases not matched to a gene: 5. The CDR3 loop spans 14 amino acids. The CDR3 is CASSLGQRNYGYTF. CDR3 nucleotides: TGTGCCAGTAGTTTGGGACAGCGAAACTATGGCTACACCTTC.

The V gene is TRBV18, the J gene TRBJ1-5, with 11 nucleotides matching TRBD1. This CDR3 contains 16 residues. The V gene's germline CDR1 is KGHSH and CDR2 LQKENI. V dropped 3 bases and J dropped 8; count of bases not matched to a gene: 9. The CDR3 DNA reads TGTGCCAGCTCACCGCTTGGACAGGGGGCCGGGAAGCCCCAGCATTTT. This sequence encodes CASSPLGQGAGKPQHF.

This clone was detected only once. The CDR3 is CASSLVDRVYSPLHF. As DNA, the CDR3 is TGTGCCAGCAGTTTAGTAGACAGGGTGTACTCACCCCTCCACTTT. This chain uses TRBV27 with TRBJ1-6; TRBD1 matches 7 bases. CDR3 length: 15 residues. Losses at the gene ends were 2 bases for V and 10 bases for J; bases not matched to a gene: 8. Germline V CDR1 and CDR2: MNHEY, SMNVEV (reference sequence).

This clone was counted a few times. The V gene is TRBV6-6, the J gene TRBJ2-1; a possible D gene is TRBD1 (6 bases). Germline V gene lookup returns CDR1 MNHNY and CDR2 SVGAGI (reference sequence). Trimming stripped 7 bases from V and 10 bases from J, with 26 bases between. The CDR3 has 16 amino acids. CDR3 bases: TGTGCCAGCACCGACCAGGGGCATCCCCTTTCAGCCGAGCAGTTCTTC. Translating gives CASTDQGHPLSAEQFF.

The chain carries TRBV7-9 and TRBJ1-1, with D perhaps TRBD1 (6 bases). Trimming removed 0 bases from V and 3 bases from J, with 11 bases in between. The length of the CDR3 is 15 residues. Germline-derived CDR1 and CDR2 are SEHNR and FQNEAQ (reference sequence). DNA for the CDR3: TGTGCCAGCAGCTTAGCGGGGGCTTACGACACTGAAGCTTTCTTT. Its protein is CASSLAGAYDTEAFF.

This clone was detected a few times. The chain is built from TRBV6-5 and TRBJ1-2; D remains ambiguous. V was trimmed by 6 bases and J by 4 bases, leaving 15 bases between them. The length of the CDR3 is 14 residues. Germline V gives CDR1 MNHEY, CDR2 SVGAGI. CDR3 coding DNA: TGTGCCAGCAGACGAACCCAGTCAATCTATGGCTACACCTTC. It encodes CASRRTQSIYGYTF.

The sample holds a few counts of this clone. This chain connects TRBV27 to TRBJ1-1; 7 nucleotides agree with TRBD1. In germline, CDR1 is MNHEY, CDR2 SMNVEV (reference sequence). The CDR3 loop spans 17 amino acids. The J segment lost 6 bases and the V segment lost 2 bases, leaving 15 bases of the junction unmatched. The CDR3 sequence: CASSLLFPGQSGAEAFF. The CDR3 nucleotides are TGTGCCAGCAGTTTACTCTTTCCGGGACAGTCAGGCGCTGAAGCTTTCTTT.

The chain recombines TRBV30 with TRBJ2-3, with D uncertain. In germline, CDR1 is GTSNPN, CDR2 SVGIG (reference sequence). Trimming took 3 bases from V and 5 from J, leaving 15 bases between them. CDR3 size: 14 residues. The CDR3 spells CAWRSGFPVDTQYF. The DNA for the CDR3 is TGTGCCTGGAGATCCGGGTTCCCGGTAGATACGCAGTATTTT.